Listed below are T cell receptor beta chains from one sample, sequenced in a study of blood T cell repertoires in COVID-19. Assay: immunoSEQ multiplex PCR; the TCRdb copy retains only in-frame clones and omits some. The sample has tens of thousands of clones; approximately 81% are singletons. The material sequenced was peripheral blood. Receptors were obtained from a man between 60 and 75 years old with COVID-19, enrolled during active disease. Each CDR3 is given with its conserved first and last residue. D genes are given only for firm matches. The size field is filled for only some rows; it gives once, few, many or a size class.

j_call clone_size v_call d_call cdr3_aa cdr3_nt
TRBJ1-6 NA TRBV3-1/TRBV3-2 NA CASSLTGGTNSPLHF TGTGCCAGCAGCCTCACGGGGGGCACGAATTCACCCCTCCACTTT
TRBJ1-1 NA TRBV29-1 TRBD1 CSVAGQINTEAFF TGCAGCGTTGCGGGACAGATTAACACTGAAGCTTTCTTT
TRBJ1-4 NA TRBV4-1 NA CASSQDEAFRKLFF TGCGCCAGCAGCCAAGACGAGGCCTTTCGAAAACTGTTTTTT
TRBJ1-4 few TRBV7-2 TRBD1 CASSFDRAINEKLFF TGTGCCAGCAGCTTCGACAGGGCTATTAATGAAAAACTGTTTTTT
TRBJ2-1 NA TRBV5-1 TRBD2 CASSLRSSGFNEQFF TGCGCCAGCAGCTTGAGATCTAGCGGATTCAATGAGCAGTTCTTC
TRBJ1-1 NA TRBV27 NA CASSLKPLVTEAFF TGTGCCAGCAGTTTAAAGCCGTTGGTCACTGAAGCTTTCTTT
TRBJ1-1 NA TRBV2 NA CASSVSRGTEAFF TGTGCCAGCAGTGTATCCAGGGGCACTGAAGCTTTCTTT
TRBJ2-7 NA TRBV7-2 NA CASSSRDNSHEQYF TGTGCCAGCAGCTCCCGGGACAACTCTCACGAGCAGTACTTC
TRBJ1-6 NA TRBV7-8 TRBD1 CASSGGTGGSNSPLHF TGTGCCAGCAGCGGCGGGACAGGGGGCTCGAATTCACCCCTCCACTTT
TRBJ1-2 few TRBV7-9 NA CASSLVDFYYGYTF TGTGCCAGCAGCTTAGTAGACTTCTACTATGGCTACACCTTC
TRBJ1-2 NA TRBV5-4 NA CASSLEQGRGYTF TGTGCCAGCAGCTTGGAACAGGGCCGCGGCTACACCTTC
TRBJ1-4 NA TRBV19 NA CASRRGGGLANEKLFF TGTGCCAGTAGACGGGGAGGTGGTTTGGCTAATGAAAAACTGTTTTTT
TRBJ1-1 NA TRBV6-6 NA CASSYSARLNTEAFF TGTGCCAGCAGTTACTCGGCCAGGCTGAACACTGAAGCTTTCTTT
TRBJ1-3 once TRBV27 NA CASSLRGSGNTIYF TGTGCCAGCAGTTTAAGAGGCTCTGGAAACACCATATATTTT